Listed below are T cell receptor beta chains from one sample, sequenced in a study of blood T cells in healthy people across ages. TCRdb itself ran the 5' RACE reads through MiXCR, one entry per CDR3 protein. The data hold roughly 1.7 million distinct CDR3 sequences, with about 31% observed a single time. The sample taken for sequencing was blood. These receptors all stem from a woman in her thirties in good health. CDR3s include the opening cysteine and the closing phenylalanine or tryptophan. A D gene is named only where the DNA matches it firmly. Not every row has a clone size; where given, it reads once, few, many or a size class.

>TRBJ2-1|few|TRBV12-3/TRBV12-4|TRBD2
TGTGCCAGCATCCCTAGCGGGAGGAAGTCCTACAATGAGCAGTTCTTC
CASIPSGRKSYNEQFF
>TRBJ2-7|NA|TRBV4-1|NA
TGCGCCAGCAGCCAACCATGCGAGCAGTACTTC
CASSQPCEQYF
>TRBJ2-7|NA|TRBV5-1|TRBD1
TGCGCCAGCACCGTGGACAGGCCACGATACGAGCAGTACTTC
CASTVDRPRYEQYF
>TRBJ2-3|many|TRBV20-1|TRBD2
TGCAGTGCTACCCCCGGGGCTAGCGGGGGTCACACAGATACGCAGTATTTT
CSATPGASGGHTDTQYF
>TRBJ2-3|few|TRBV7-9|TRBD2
TGTGCCGGGGAAGCGGGAGTGGCAGATACGCAGTATTTT
CAGEAGVADTQYF
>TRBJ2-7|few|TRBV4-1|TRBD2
TGCGCCAGCAGCCAGAGGACTAGCGGAATCTACGAGCAGTACTTC
CASSQRTSGIYEQYF
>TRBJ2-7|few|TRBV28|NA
TGTGCCAGCAGTTGGTCAATCCGTGGGGAGCAGTACTTC
CASSWSIRGEQYF
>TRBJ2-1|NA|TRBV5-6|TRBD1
TGTGCCAGCAGCTTTGACAGGGTGATTTACAATGAGCAGTTCTTC
CASSFDRVIYNEQFF
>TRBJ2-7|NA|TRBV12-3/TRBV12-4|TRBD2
TGTGCCACCGCCCGCGGGGAGAGCGGGGGAGGTGAGCAGTACTTC
CATARGESGGGEQYF
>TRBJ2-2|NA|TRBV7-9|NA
TGTGCCAGCAGCATTAGTCATCTTCCCGGGGAGCTGTTTTTT
CASSISHLPGELFF
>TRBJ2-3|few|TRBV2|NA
TGTGCCAGCAGTAGCGCCGGGATCGACACAGATACGCAGTATTTT
CASSSAGIDTDTQYF
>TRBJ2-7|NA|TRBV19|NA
TGTGCCAGTAGTATTTGGAGGGTTCCCTACGAGCAGTACTTC
CASSIWRVPYEQYF
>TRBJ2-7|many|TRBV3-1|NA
TGTGCCAGCAGCCCCCTCATCTACGAGCAGTACTTC
CASSPLIYEQYF
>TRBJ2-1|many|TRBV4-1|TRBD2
TGCGCCAGCAGCCAAGCGGGGGGGTCCTACAATGAGCAGTTCTTC
CASSQAGGSYNEQFF
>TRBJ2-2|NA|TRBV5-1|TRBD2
TGCGCCAGCAGCGCGACTAGCGGGGGGGCCCATCCGGGGGAGCTGTTTTTT
CASSATSGGAHPGELFF
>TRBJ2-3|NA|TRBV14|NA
TGTGCCAGCTCCGGGAGCCTACCCACAGATACGCAGTATTTT
CASSGSLPTDTQYF
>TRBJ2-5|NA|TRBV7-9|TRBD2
TGTGCCAGCAGCTTTGAATCGGGAGGCCGGCAGACCCAGTACTTC
CASSFESGGRQTQYF
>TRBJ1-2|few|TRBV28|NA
TGTGCCAGCAGTTTATCTGCGACAGGATTCTATGGCTACACCTTC
CASSLSATGFYGYTF
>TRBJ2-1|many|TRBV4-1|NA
TGCGCCAGCAGCCAAGCCAGGGATGAGCAGTTCTTC
CASSQARDEQFF
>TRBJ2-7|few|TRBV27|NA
TGTGCCAGCAGCTCCCCGGGCCCCCCAAACAACGAGCAGTACTTC
CASSSPGPPNNEQYF
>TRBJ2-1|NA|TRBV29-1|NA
TGCAGCGTTGTAGTACCTGGGGGCAGGAATGAGCAGTTCTTC
CSVVVPGGRNEQFF
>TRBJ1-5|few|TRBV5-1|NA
TGCGCCAGCAGCTTTGATCCAGGGTCGAATCAGCCCCAGCATTTT
CASSFDPGSNQPQHF
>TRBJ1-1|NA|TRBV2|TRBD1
TGTGCCAGCAGTCGAATATTAACAGGGGTGGAGAACACTGAAGCTTTCTTT
CASSRILTGVENTEAFF
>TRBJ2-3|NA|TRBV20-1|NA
TGCAGTGCTAAAGGCCCGGAGGCCGCGAGCACAGATACGCAGTATTTT
CSAKGPEAASTDTQYF
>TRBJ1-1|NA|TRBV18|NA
TGTGCCAGCTCACCCACAATGCCCACTGAAGCTTTCTTT
CASSPTMPTEAFF
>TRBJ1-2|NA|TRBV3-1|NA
TGTGCCAGCAGCCAAATAACTAACTATGGCTACACCTTC
CASSQITNYGYTF
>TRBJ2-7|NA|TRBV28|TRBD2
TGTGCCAGCACTCAGCGGGGGGGGTCCTACGAGCAGTACTTC
CASTQRGGSYEQYF
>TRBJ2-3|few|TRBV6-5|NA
TGTGCCAGCAGTTACCTCGCTACGGCAGATACGCAGTATTTT
CASSYLATADTQYF
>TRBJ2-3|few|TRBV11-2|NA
TGTGCCAGCAGCCTTGGGACGAAGCCTAGCACAGATACGCAGTATTTT
CASSLGTKPSTDTQYF
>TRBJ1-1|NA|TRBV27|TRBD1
TGTGCCAGCAGCCCAACCACAGGGGAAACTGAAGCTTTCTTT
CASSPTTGETEAFF
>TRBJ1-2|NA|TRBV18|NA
TGTGCCAGCTCACCACCCGGCTGGGATACTAACTATGGCTACACCTTC
CASSPPGWDTNYGYTF
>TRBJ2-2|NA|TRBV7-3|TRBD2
TGTGCCAGCAGCCTCAGCGGGGGGGCCGCCGGGGAGCTGTTTTTT
CASSLSGGAAGELFF
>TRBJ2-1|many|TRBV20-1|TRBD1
TGCAGTGCTTCGCACCTCAGGGGGCGCTTTGTAAATGAGCAGTTCTTC
CSASHLRGRFVNEQFF
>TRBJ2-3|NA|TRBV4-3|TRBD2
TGCGCCAGCAGCTTCCATGAGACTAGCGGGGGGGCTGATACGCAGTATTTT
CASSFHETSGGADTQYF
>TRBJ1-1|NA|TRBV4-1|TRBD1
TGCGCCAGCAGCTCTTTCGGACAGGAGCCTAAAGCTTTCTTT
CASSSFGQEPKAFF
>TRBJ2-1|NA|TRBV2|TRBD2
TGTGCCAGCAGTGATGGGGCTAGCGGTACCAATGAGCAGTTCTTC
CASSDGASGTNEQFF
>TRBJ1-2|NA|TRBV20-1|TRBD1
TGCAGTGCTAGAGATGGGACAGCGGGCTACACCTTC
CSARDGTAGYTF
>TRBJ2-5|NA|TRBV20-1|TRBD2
TGCAGTGCTAGAGATCGAGTAGCGGGGGCTCAGGAGCAGTACTTC
CSARDRVAGAQEQYF
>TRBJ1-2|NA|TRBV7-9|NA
TGTGCCAGCAGCTCGCCCCGGACAGACGTGCATGGCTACACCTTC
CASSSPRTDVHGYTF
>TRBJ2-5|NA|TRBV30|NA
TGTGCCTGGAGTCCCCTCGGACCAAAGGGGGCCCAGTACTTC
CAWSPLGPKGAQYF
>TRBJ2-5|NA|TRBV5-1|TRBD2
TGCGCCAGCAGCTCGCATGGGGGGGGGACCCAGTACTTC
CASSSHGGGTQYF
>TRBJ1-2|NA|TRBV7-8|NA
TGTGCCAGCAGCATCCCCCCCCTTAACTATGGCTACACCTTC
CASSIPPLNYGYTF
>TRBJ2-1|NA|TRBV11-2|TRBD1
TGTGCCAGCAGCCCCACGACAGGGGGCTTTGAGCAGTTCTTC
CASSPTTGGFEQFF
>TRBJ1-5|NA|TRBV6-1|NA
TGTGCCAGCAGTGAGGAGCGTCGGAAGGGCAATCAGCCCCAGCATTTT
CASSEERRKGNQPQHF
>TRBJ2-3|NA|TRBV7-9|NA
TGTGCCAGCAGCCCAGGACTCCACAGCTATACGCAGTATTTT
CASSPGLHSYTQYF
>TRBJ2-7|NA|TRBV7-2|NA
TGTGCCAGCAGCTTTTGGACTACCGGGGAGCAGTACTTC
CASSFWTTGEQYF
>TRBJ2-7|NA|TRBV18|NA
TGTGCCAGCTCACCATCCAACAAGGGCTACGAGCAGTACTTC
CASSPSNKGYEQYF
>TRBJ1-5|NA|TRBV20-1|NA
TGCAGTGCTAGCGAATTCAGGGGAAATCAGCCCCAGCATTTT
CSASEFRGNQPQHF
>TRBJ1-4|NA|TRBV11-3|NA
TGTGCCAGCAGCTTAACATCGAGGACTCAGGATGAAAAACTGTTTTTT
CASSLTSRTQDEKLFF
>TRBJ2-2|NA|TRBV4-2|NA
TGTGCCAGCGAGAGGGAACCGAACACCGGGGAGCTGTTTTTT
CASEREPNTGELFF
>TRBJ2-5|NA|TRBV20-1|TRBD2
TGCAGTGCTAGAGTGGGACTAGACCAAGAGACCCAGTACTTC
CSARVGLDQETQYF
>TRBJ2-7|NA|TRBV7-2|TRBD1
TGTGCCAGCAGCCAGTCGGGACAGGGGGCGATACCCTACGAGCAGTACTTC
CASSQSGQGAIPYEQYF
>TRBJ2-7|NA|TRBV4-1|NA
TGCGCCAGCAGGCAAGGCTTTGGCGGCTCGGAAAGCTCCTACAATGAGCAGTACTTC
CASRQGFGGSESSYNEQYF
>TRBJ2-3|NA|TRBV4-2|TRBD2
TGTGCCAGCAGCCAAGAGGAGGCTAGCGGACGGGCTACGCAGTATTTT
CASSQEEASGRATQYF
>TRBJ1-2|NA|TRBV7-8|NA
TGTGCCAGCAGCCTGGAGGGGACTAAAGGCTACACCTTC
CASSLEGTKGYTF
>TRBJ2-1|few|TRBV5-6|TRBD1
TGTGCCAGCAGCTTGGAGGGGACAGAGGTTTACAATGAGCAGTTCTTC
CASSLEGTEVYNEQFF
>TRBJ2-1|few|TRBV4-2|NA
TGTGCCAGCAACACGGGCCAAAATTACTACAATGAGCAGTTCTTC
CASNTGQNYYNEQFF
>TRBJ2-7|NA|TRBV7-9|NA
TGTGCCAGCAGCTTCAGGGCCGAGCCCTACGAGCAGTACTTC
CASSFRAEPYEQYF
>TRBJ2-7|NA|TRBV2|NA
TGTGCCAGCAGGGTACATCAGGGGTCCAACGAGCAGTACTTC
CASRVHQGSNEQYF